The 30 T cell receptor beta chains reported below all come from one sample, sequenced in a study of blood T cells in healthy people across ages. Combining a sample-barcoded 5' primer with a J-beta primer mix, a second PCR ran for about 6 to 11 cycles. TCRdb ran MiXCR on the 5' RACE reads and lists one entry per CDR3 protein. The data show fewer than 2,000,000 distinct CDR3 sequences, about 39% seen once. Material for sequencing was blood. These receptors originate from a human donor in good health.

The chain has TRBV4-3 and TRBJ2-7; D is tentatively TRBD1 or TRBD2 (5 bases each). V was trimmed by 0 bases and J by 4 bases, leaving 13 bases between them. CDR3 length: 15 residues. The germline gives CDR1 LGHNA, CDR2 YSLEER. The CDR3: CASSQDVGGLYEQYF. CDR3 nucleotides: TGCGCCAGCAGCCAAGACGTTGGGGGTTTGTACGAGCAGTACTTC.

V and J are TRBV20-1 and TRBJ2-1, with TRBD1 matching over 8 bases. J gave up 1 base and V 6 bases, and 11 bases lay outside the gene matches. This CDR3 spans 16 amino acids. Germline V gives CDR1 DFQATT, CDR2 SNEGSKA (reference sequence). In DNA form, the CDR3 reads TGCAGTGCAAGGACAGGGATCGGTAGGTCCTACAATGAGCAGTTCTTC. Translated, it gives CSARTGIGRSYNEQFF.

The chain links TRBV15 to TRBJ2-3; TRBD1 might be the D (6 bases). The CDR3 is made up of 16 amino acids. Trimming cost V 1 base and J 0 bases, with 11 bases left between them. CDR1 is LNHNV and CDR2 is YYDKDF in the germline V gene (reference sequence). The CDR3 DNA sequence: TGTGCCACCAGCAGAGGCGACAGGACTAGCACAGATACGCAGTATTTT. This encodes CATSRGDRTSTDTQYF.

The chain uses TRBV7-2 and TRBJ2-1, with 7 bases lining up with TRBD2. J gave up 7 bases and V 2 bases, and 17 bases lay outside the gene matches. The CDR3 is made up of 18 amino acids. CDR1 and CDR2 (germline): SGHTA, FQGNSA. CDR3 DNA: TGTGCCAGCAGCTTATTTCTTAGGGAGGGGAGGAGAAAGAATGAGCAGTTCTTC. Residues: CASSLFLREGRRKNEQFF.

The chain has TRBV27 and TRBJ1-2; TRBD1 is a possible D gene (5 bases). The V gene's germline CDR1 is MNHEY and CDR2 SMNVEV (reference sequence). The CDR3 runs to 14 residues. V was cut by 4 bases and J by 2 bases, with 11 bases left in between. This CDR3 is CASSWDGLNYGYTF. The CDR3 bases are TGTGCCAGCAGTTGGGACGGGCTGAACTATGGCTACACCTTC.

The rearrangement joins TRBV20-1 to TRBJ2-7; unclear D gene. V was shortened by 5 bases and J by 2 bases, with 13 bases between the two germline ends. CDR1 is DFQATT, CDR2 SNEGSKA, per germline (reference sequence). The CDR3 runs to 13 residues. In DNA, the CDR3 is TGCAGTGCTTGTGACACGACGACCTACGAGCAGTACTTC. Encoded protein: CSACDTTTYEQYF.

The rearrangement links TRBV15 to TRBJ1-5; no clear D gene. The CDR3 is made up of 12 amino acids. CDR1 and CDR2 from the germline V gene are LNHNV and YYDKDF (reference sequence). Trimming stripped 6 bases from V and 7 bases from J, with 10 bases between. The CDR3 region is CATSMDQQPQHF. Written as DNA, the CDR3 is TGTGCCACCAGTATGGACCAGCAGCCCCAGCATTTT.

The chain employs TRBV18 and TRBJ1-1; D possibly corresponds to TRBD1 (5 bases). CDR3 length equals 15 residues. V dropped 3 bases and J dropped 2 bases, with 13 bases sitting between them. Germline loops: CDR1 KGHSH, CDR2 LQKENI. The CDR3 loop is CASSPNGDGNTEAFF. The CDR3 DNA follows: TGTGCCAGCTCACCGAATGGGGACGGAAACACTGAAGCTTTCTTT.

This chain links TRBV29-1 with TRBJ1-1; TRBD1 agrees at 10 bases. The germline V gene encodes CDR1 SQVTM and CDR2 ANQGSEA. V lost 6 bases and J lost 0; bases outside the gene matches: 10. The CDR3 has 16 residues. The CDR3 sequence: CSVTGGGFGMNTEAFF. CDR3 DNA: TGCAGCGTGACAGGGGGCGGATTTGGGATGAACACTGAAGCTTTCTTT.

The rearrangement uses TRBV29-1 and TRBJ2-3; D is unresolved. Germline V gene lookup returns CDR1 SQVTM and CDR2 ANQGSEA. The V end lost 4 bases, the J end lost 6 bases, and 14 bases lay between the germline ends. The CDR3 totals 13 residues. The CDR3 region is CSVVDPQSDTQYF. CDR3 nucleotide sequence: TGCAGCGTTGTCGACCCCCAGTCGGATACGCAGTATTTT.

In its sample, this clonotype was seen many times. An end of the junction differs from the germline gene, which may be a read error. CDR3: CASSSGQGGETQYF. As DNA, the CDR3 is TGTGCCAGCAGCTCTGGACAGGGGGGAGAGACCCAGTACTTC. The genes are TRBV5-1 and TRBJ2-5; 10 bases map to TRBD1. This CDR3 spans 14 amino acids. Germline CDR1 reads SGHRS; CDR2 reads YFSETQ.

This clonotype was counted once. The rearrangement joins TRBV3-1 to TRBJ1-2, with 10 bases fitting TRBD1. CDR3 length: 17 amino acids. Germline V lookup: CDR1 LGHDT, CDR2 YNNKEL (reference sequence). The junction had 10 bases not matched to a gene; V was cut back by 2 bases and J by 4 bases. Here the CDR3 DNA reads TGTGCCAGCAGCCAACCCCGCGACAGGGGGCGCGTCTATGGCTACACCTTC. Encoded protein: CASSQPRDRGRVYGYTF.

The genes are TRBV6-5 and TRBJ1-1; perhaps TRBD1 as D (6 bases). Germline V gene lookup returns CDR1 MNHEY and CDR2 SVGAGI. The CDR3 covers 14 residues. Trimming left V 2 bases short and J 5 bases short, with 12 bases between. Here the CDR3 DNA reads TGTGCCAGCAGTTACGATTCAGGGGAAACTGAAGCTTTCTTT. Encoded protein: CASSYDSGETEAFF.

The chain is built from TRBV20-1 and TRBJ2-1; D not resolved. The germline gives CDR1 DFQATT, CDR2 SNEGSKA (reference sequence). The CDR3 extends over 15 amino acids. V lost 6 bases and J lost 3, with 18 bases in between. The CDR3 DNA reads TGCAGTGCATCTCTAGGGAATACGGACTACAATGAGCAGTTCTTC. It codes for CSASLGNTDYNEQFF.

The sample holds many counts of this clonotype. V is TRBV6-2 or TRBV6-3 and J is TRBJ1-2, with D hard to call. Trimming took off 3 bases at V and 3 bases at J, with 11 bases between the two ends. The germline CDR1 and CDR2 sequences are MNHEY and SVGEGT. The CDR3 has 14 residues. The chain's CDR3 is CASSYEDSYYGYTF. The DNA of the CDR3 is TGTGCCAGCAGTTATGAGGACTCCTACTATGGCTACACCTTC.

The genes are TRBV18 and TRBJ2-7; D may be TRBD1 (6 bases). With 6 bases removed from V and 7 bases from J, the gap between germline ends came to 22 bases. The germline gives CDR1 KGHSH, CDR2 LQKENI. The CDR3 is 15 amino acids. CDR3 loop: CASSYRDTHLLEQYF. CDR3 in DNA: TGTGCCAGCTCGTACCGGGACACACATTTGTTGGAGCAGTACTTC.

The V gene is TRBV29-1, the J gene TRBJ2-5; TRBD1 agrees at 7 bases. The CDR3 is 11 amino acids. CDR1 is SQVTM, CDR2 ANQGSEA, per germline. CDR3 amino acids: CSDRVQETQYF. The DNA for the CDR3 is TGCAGTGACAGGGTGCAAGAGACCCAGTACTTC.

The J gene is TRBJ1-2, the V gene TRBV24-1; D is ambiguous. Looked up from germline, CDR1 is KGHDR and CDR2 is SFDVKD. The CDR3 is 15 amino acids. The ends were cut back, 4 bases at V and 0 bases at J, with 11 bases in the middle. The CDR3 DNA reads TGTGCCACCAGTGAAGGGCCCATCTCTAACTATGGCTACACCTTC. Translating it yields CATSEGPISNYGYTF.

The rearrangement joins TRBV5-1 to TRBJ2-5; 10 bases are shared with TRBD2. The trim removed 4 bases at V and 2 bases at J, leaving 8 bases unmatched. Germline V gene lookup returns CDR1 SGHRS and CDR2 YFSETQ. The CDR3 runs 16 residues. The CDR3 sequence is CASSLGLAVTQETQYF. DNA of the CDR3: TGCGCCAGCAGCCTAGGACTAGCGGTAACGCAAGAGACCCAGTACTTC.

The V gene is TRBV7-2, the J gene TRBJ1-2, with 10 bases fitting TRBD1. Germline CDR1 and CDR2: SGHTA and FQGNSA. CDR3 size: 16 residues. The V and J ends lost 1 base and 8 bases, in that order; junction bases with no gene match: 10. As DNA, the CDR3 is TGTGCCAGCAGCTTAGATGGTGGGACAGGGGAAGGGGGCTACACCTTC. This gives the protein CASSLDGGTGEGGYTF.

This clonotype has more than one count but fewer than ten. The chain uses TRBV4-3 and TRBJ1-2; tentatively, D is TRBD1 (6 bases). V lost 2 bases to trimming and J lost 6 bases, with 16 bases between them. The germline gives CDR1 LGHNA, CDR2 YSLEER. The CDR3 consists of 15 residues. The CDR3, as DNA: TGCGCCAGCAGCCAAAGAGGGGGAGGGGGTCATGGCTACACCTTC. Its protein is CASSQRGGGGHGYTF.

The J gene is TRBJ2-5, the V gene TRBV20-1; D unclear. The V end was cut by 5 bases, the J end by 2 bases, with 12 bases between. Per germline, CDR1 DFQATT and CDR2 SNEGSKA (reference sequence). There are 13 residues in the CDR3. The CDR3 nucleotides are TGCAGTGCTCGGACGACAAGTCAAGAGACCCAGTACTTC. As protein: CSARTTSQETQYF.

This clonotype has more than one count but fewer than ten. The CDR3 region has the DNA TGCGCCAGCAGCCTAGGGGACAGGGCGGACTATGGCTACACCTTC. It codes for CASSLGDRADYGYTF. This chain connects TRBV4-1 to TRBJ1-2; TRBD1 matches 9 bases. J was trimmed by 3 bases and V by 4 bases; bases with no gene match: 6. The length of the CDR3 is 15 residues. Germline V CDR1 and CDR2: MGHRA, YSYEKL.

V is TRBV6-2 or TRBV6-3 and J is TRBJ2-7; 7 nucleotides match TRBD1. V lost 2 bases, J lost 0 bases, and 7 bases stayed unmatched. The CDR3 contains 16 residues. Germline CDR1 and CDR2: MNHEY and SVGEGT. The CDR3 region is CASSYPDRSLSYEQYF. CDR3 nucleotides: TGTGCCAGCAGTTACCCGGACAGGAGCCTCTCCTACGAGCAGTACTTC.

This clonotype was counted at least ten times. The chain has TRBV4-3 and TRBJ1-2; D not resolved. V lost 1 base, J lost 4 bases, and 7 bases lay in between. This CDR3 is built from 13 residues. Germline values: CDR1 LGHNA, CDR2 YSLEER. The CDR3 DNA reads TGCGCCAGCAGCCAAGCAGAGGGCTATGGCTACACCTTC. This translates into CASSQAEGYGYTF.

The J gene is TRBJ2-1, the V gene TRBV28; maybe TRBD1 (6 bases). The CDR3 sequence is 15 residues long. Germline loops: CDR1 MDHEN, CDR2 SYDVKM. The V end was cut by 4 bases, the J end by 2 bases, with 12 bases between. The CDR3 reads CASSYTGHTYNEQFF. In DNA form, the CDR3 reads TGTGCCAGCAGTTATACGGGACATACCTACAATGAGCAGTTCTTC.

The chain carries TRBV5-1 and TRBJ2-3, with D perhaps matching TRBD1 (6 bases). The V end was cut by 8 bases, the J end by 7 bases, with 23 bases between. The CDR3 is 15 amino acids. The germline V gene encodes CDR1 SGHRS and CDR2 YFSETQ. The CDR3 protein is CARDREGHLGYTQYF. The CDR3 DNA reads as TGCGCCAGGGATAGAGAGGGACACCTCGGTTATACGCAGTATTTT.

This clonotype was found a few times. The chain employs TRBV20-1 and TRBJ1-5; no clear D gene. CDR3 length: 15 amino acids. Germline values: CDR1 DFQATT, CDR2 SNEGSKA (reference sequence). V was pared by 4 bases and J by 0 bases, with 13 bases between. CDR3 sequence reads: CSAILGVSSNQPQHF. Written as DNA, the CDR3 is TGCAGTGCTATCCTTGGGGTTTCTAGCAATCAGCCCCAGCATTTT.

The chain is built from TRBV6-1 and TRBJ2-7; D is unclear. Germline lookup yields CDR1 MNHNS and CDR2 SASEGT. The CDR3 consists of 14 residues. Trimming took off 6 bases at V and 2 bases at J, with 14 bases between the two ends. The CDR3 bases are TGTGCCAGCAGGATAGACTTGCACGCCTACGAGCAGTACTTC. It specifies CASRIDLHAYEQYF.

A few counts support this clonotype. The chain has TRBV12-3 or TRBV12-4 and TRBJ2-7; D assignment may be TRBD1 or TRBD2 (6 bases each). The CDR3 is 14 amino acids. Deletions cut 7 bases from V and 0 bases from J, with 13 bases between. The CDR3 DNA reads as TGTGCCAGCACCCCGGGGGCGAACTCCTACGAGCAGTACTTC. It is translated as CASTPGANSYEQYF.